These 7 T cell receptor beta chains were all obtained from the same sample, sequenced in a study of blood T cell repertoires in COVID-19 (dated by TCRdb to 2018 to 2021). Receptors were amplified or captured by the immunoSEQ multiplex PCR assay. Entries here come from immuneACCESS through TCRdb and include only in-frame sequences with V and J called. Some clones fail to appear in such tables; in the studies checked, an unresolved V gene covers under half of the shortfall, and the cause of the remainder is unknown. Within this sample are a few hundred thousand clones, with around four fifths of them counted one time only. The ten most abundant clones make up 4.2% of the sample. Source material: peripheral blood. The origin of the receptors is a man aged 60-69 years with acute or convalescent COVID-19.

This clone was picked up one time. For the CDR3, the DNA is TGTGCCAGCAGCCAAGGAACAGGGATGAATCAGCCCCAGCATTTT. This translates into CASSQGTGMNQPQHF. The chain recombines TRBV3-1 (or the pseudogene TRBV3-2) with TRBJ1-5; TRBD1 is a possible D gene (6 bases). CDR3 length: 15 residues. From germline, CDR1 is LGHDT and CDR2 YNNKEL (reference sequence). V lost 1 base and J lost 4, with 11 bases in between.

The chain employs TRBV5-1 and TRBJ2-1; 10 nucleotides line up with TRBD1. The CDR3 extends over 15 amino acids. Trimming cost V 0 bases and J 5 bases; bases outside gene matches: 2. Germline V gene sequence: CDR1 SGHRS, CDR2 YFSETQ. This chain's CDR3 is CASSLAGTGDNEQFF. The CDR3 DNA reads as TGCGCCAGCAGCTTGGCCGGGACAGGGGACAATGAGCAGTTCTTC. Filled out from reference TRBV5-1 and TRBJ2-1, the complete variable domain reads KAGVTQTPRYLIKTRGQQVTLSCSPISGHRSVSWYQQTPGQGLQFLFEYFSETQRNKGNFPGRFSGRQFSNSRSEMNVSTLELGDSALYLCASSLAGTGDNEQFFGPGTRLTVL.

The J gene is TRBJ2-6, the V gene TRBV4-2, with D tentatively TRBD2 (7 bases). V lost 4 bases, J lost 2 bases, and 18 bases lay in between. The CDR3 loop spans 18 amino acids. Germline values: CDR1 LGHNA, CDR2 YNFKEQ. The CDR3 here is CASSLTGRGGAGANVLTF. Written as DNA, the CDR3 is TGTGCCAGCAGCCTCACAGGGAGGGGGGGAGCTGGGGCCAACGTCCTGACTTTC.

The gene calls are TRBV7-3 and TRBJ2-2; D is perhaps TRBD1 (5 bases). The CDR3 is 16 residues long. Between the trimmed V and J ends, which lost 4 bases and 2 bases, there was a span of 14 bases. Germline CDR1 and CDR2: SGHTA and FQGTGA. The DNA for the CDR3 is TGTGCCAGCAGCTCCCAGGGATTATATAACACCGGGGAGCTGTTTTTT. This translates into CASSSQGLYNTGELFF. The full variable domain, rest sourced from reference TRBV7-3 and TRBJ2-2, is GAGVSQTPSNKVTEKGKYVELRCDPISGHTALYWYRQSLGQGPEFLIYFQGTGAADDSGLPNDRFFAVRPEGSVSTLKIQRTERGDSAVYLCASSSQGLYNTGELFFGEGSRLTVL.

The chain uses TRBV7-3 and TRBJ2-4; TRBD2 might be the D (6 bases). This CDR3 has 15 amino acids. CDR1 SGHTA and CDR2 FQGTGA come from the germline V gene. The ends were cut back, 5 bases at V and 3 bases at J, with 14 bases in the middle. CDR3 sequence: CASSHGGASKNIQYF. The CDR3 DNA reads TGTGCCAGCAGCCACGGAGGGGCTAGCAAAAACATTCAGTACTTC.

The chain links TRBV3-1 (or the pseudogene TRBV3-2) to TRBJ2-1, with 14 bases lining up with TRBD2. Trimming took 2 bases from V and 5 from J; bases not matched to a gene: 5. The CDR3 loop spans 17 amino acids. The germline gives CDR1 LGHDT, CDR2 YNNKEL (reference sequence). DNA for the CDR3: TGTGCCAGCAGCCAAAGTCCGACTAGCGGGGGGGACAATGAGCAGTTCTTC. Protein sequence: CASSQSPTSGGDNEQFF.

The chain is built from TRBV5-8 and TRBJ1-2; 7 positions match TRBD1. The CDR3 extends over 15 amino acids. V lost 0 bases, J lost 4 bases, and 6 bases stayed unmatched. Germline V gives CDR1 SGHTS, CDR2 YDEGEE. CDR3 bases: TGTGCCAGCAGCTTGGGACCGGGACAGAGCTATGGCTACACCTTC. It specifies CASSLGPGQSYGYTF. Full variable domain (remainder filled in from reference TRBV5-8 and TRBJ1-2): EAGVTQSPTHLIKTRGQQATLRCSPISGHTSVYWYQQALGLGLQFLLWYDEGEERNRGNFPPRFSGRQFPNYSSELNVNALELEDSALYLCASSLGPGQSYGYTFGSGTRLTVV.